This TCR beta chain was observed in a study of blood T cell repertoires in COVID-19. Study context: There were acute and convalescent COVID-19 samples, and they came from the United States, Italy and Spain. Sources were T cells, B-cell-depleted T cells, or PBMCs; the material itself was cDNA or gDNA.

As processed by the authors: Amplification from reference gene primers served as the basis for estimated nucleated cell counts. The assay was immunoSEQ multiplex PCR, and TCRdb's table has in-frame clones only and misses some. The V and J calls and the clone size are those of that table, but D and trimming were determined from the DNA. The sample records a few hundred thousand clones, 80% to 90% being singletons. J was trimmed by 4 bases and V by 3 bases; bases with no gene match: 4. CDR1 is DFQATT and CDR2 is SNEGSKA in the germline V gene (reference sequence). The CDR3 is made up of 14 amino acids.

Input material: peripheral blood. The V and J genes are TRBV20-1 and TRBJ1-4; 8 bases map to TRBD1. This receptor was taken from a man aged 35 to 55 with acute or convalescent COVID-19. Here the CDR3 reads CSASDRGHNEKLFF. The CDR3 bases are TGCAGTGCTAGTGACAGGGGCCATAATGAAAAACTGTTTTTT.